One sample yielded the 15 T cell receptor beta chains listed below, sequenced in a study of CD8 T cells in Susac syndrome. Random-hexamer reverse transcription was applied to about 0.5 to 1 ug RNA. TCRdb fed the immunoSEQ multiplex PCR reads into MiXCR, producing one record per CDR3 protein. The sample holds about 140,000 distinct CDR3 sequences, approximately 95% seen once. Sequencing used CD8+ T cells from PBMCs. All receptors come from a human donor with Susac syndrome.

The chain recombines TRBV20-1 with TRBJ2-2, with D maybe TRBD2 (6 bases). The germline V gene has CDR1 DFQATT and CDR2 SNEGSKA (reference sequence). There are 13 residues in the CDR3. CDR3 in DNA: TGCAGGGGGGGACTTTTTAACACCGGGGAGCTGTTTTTT. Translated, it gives CRGGLFNTGELFF.

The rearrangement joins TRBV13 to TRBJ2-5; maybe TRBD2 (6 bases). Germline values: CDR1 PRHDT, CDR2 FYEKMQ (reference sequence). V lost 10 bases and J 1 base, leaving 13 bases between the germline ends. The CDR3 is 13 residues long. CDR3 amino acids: CATSAGTQETQYF. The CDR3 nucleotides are TGTGCCACATCAGCGGGTACCCAAGAGACCCAGTACTTC.

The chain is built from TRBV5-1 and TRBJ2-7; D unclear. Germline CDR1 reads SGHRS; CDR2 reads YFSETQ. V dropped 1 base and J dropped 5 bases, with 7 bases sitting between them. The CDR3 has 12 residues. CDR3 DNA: TGCGCCAGCAGCTTGTCACCCCACGAGCAGTACTTC. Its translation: CASSLSPHEQYF.

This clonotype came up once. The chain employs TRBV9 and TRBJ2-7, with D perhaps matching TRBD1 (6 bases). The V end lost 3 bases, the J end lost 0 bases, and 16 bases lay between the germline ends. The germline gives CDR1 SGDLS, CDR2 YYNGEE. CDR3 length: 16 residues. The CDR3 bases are TGTGCCAGCAGCGACAGGGCGCGCATCAGCTCCTACGAGCAGTACTTC. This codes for CASSDRARISSYEQYF.

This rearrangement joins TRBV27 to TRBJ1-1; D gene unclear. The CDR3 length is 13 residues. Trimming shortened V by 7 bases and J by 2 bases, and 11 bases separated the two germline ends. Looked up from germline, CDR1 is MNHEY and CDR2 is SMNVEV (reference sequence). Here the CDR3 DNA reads TGTGCCAGCAAAATTGGCGGTAACACTGAAGCTTTCTTT. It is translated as CASKIGGNTEAFF.

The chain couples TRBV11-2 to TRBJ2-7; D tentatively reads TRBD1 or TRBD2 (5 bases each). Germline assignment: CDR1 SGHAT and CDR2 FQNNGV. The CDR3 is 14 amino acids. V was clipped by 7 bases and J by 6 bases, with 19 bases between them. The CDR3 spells CASNGWPGRGEQYF. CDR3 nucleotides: TGTGCCAGCAACGGGTGGCCGGGACGGGGCGAGCAGTACTTC.

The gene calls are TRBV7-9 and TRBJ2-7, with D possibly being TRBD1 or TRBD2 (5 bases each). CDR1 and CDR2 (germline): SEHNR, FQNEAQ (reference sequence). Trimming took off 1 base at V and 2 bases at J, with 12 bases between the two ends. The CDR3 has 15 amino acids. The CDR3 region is CASSLVSGPTYEQYF. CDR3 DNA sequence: TGTGCCAGCAGCTTAGTTTCGGGGCCAACCTACGAGCAGTACTTC.

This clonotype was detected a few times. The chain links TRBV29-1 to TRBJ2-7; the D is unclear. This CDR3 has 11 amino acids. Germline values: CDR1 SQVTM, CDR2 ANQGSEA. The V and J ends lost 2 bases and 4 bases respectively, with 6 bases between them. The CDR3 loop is CSVESGYEQYF. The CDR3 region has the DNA TGCAGCGTTGAATCCGGATACGAGCAGTACTTC.

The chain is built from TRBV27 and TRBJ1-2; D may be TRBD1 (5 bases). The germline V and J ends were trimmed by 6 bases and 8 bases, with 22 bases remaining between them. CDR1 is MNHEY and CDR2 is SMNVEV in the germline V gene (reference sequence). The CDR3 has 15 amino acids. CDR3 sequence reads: CASSPGTELFSGYTF. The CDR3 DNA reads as TGTGCCAGCAGCCCTGGGACCGAGCTCTTCTCCGGCTACACCTTC.

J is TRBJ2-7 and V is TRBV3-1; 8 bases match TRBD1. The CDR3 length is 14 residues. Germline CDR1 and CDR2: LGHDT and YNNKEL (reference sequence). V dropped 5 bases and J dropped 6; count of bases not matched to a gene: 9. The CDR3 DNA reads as TGTGCCAGCAGCAAGGAGACAGGGGTCCCCGAGCAGTACTTC. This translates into CASSKETGVPEQYF.

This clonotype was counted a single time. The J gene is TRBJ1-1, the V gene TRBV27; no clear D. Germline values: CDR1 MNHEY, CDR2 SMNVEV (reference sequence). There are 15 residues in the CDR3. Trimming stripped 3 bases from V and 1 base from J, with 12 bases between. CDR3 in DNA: TGTGCCAGCAGTTTTAACAGAATACCGAACACTGAAGCTTTCTTT. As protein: CASSFNRIPNTEAFF.

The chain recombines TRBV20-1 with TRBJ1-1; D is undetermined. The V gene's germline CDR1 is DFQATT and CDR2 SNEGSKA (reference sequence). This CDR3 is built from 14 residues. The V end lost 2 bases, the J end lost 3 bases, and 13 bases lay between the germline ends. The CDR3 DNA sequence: TGCAGTGCTAGACCCTCCGAGGGCGACACTGAAGCTTTCTTT. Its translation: CSARPSEGDTEAFF.

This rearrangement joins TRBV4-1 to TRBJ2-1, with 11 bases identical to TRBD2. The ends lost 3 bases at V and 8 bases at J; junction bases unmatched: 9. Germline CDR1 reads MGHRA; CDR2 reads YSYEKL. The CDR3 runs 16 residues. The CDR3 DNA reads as TGCGCCAGCAGCCAGACCCTAGCGGGAGGCAACGATGAGCAGTTCTTC. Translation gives CASSQTLAGGNDEQFF.

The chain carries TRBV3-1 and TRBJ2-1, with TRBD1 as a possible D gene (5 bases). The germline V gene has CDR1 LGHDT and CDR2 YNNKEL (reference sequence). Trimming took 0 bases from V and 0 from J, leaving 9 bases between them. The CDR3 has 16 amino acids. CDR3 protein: CASSQDRASSYNEQFF. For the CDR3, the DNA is TGTGCCAGCAGCCAAGACAGGGCGAGCTCCTACAATGAGCAGTTCTTC.

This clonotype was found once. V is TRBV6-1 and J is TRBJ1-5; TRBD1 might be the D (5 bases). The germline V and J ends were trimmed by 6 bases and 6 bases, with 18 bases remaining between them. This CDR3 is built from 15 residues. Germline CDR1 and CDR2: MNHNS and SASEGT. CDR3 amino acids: CASSGKSGGSQPQHF. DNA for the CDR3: TGTGCCAGCAGCGGCAAATCGGGGGGGAGTCAGCCCCAGCATTTT.